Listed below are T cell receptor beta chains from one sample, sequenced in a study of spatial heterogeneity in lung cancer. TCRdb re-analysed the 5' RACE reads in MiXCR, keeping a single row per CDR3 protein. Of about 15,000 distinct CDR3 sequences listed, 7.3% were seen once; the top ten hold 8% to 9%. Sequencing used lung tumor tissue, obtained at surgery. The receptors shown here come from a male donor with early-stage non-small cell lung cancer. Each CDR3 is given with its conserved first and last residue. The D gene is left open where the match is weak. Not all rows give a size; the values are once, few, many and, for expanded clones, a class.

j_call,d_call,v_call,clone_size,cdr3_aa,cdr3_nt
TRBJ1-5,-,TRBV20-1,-,CSARDPYSNQPQHF,TGCAGTGCTAGAGATCCGTATAGCAATCAGCCCCAGCATTTT
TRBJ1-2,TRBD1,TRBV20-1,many,CSARSLSTGDNYGYTF,TGCAGTGCTAGATCCCTCTCTACAGGGGACAACTATGGCTACACCTTC
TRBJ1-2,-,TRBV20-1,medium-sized,CSASPGGGINYGYTF,TGCAGTGCTAGTCCCGGGGGCGGAATTAACTATGGCTACACCTTC
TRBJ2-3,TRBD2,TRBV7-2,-,CASSPPGGGAYGDTQYF,TGTGCCAGCAGCCCCCCGGGGGGGGGGGCATATGGAGATACGCAGTATTTT
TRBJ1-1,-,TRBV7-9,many,CASSLAPTEAFF,TGTGCCAGCAGCTTAGCCCCTACTGAAGCTTTCTTT
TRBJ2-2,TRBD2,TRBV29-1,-,CSVSGGGRNGELFF,TGCAGCGTTTCGGGGGGGGGGCGGAACGGGGAGCTGTTTTTT
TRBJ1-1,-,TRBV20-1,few,CSATSIRVTEAFF,TGCAGTGCTACCTCTATCCGGGTAACTGAAGCTTTCTTT
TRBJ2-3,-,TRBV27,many,CASSLTTNTDTQYF,TGTGCCAGCAGTTTGACGACTAACACAGATACGCAGTATTTT
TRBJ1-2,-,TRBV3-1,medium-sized,CASSQDMRWDGYTF,TGTGCCAGCAGCCAAGATATGCGGTGGGATGGCTACACCTTC
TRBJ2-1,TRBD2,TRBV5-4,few,CASSKGLARMNEQFF,TGTGCCAGCAGCAAGGGACTAGCGCGCATGAATGAGCAGTTCTTC
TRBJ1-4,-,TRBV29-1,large,CSVVGNEKLFF,TGCAGCGTTGTTGGGAATGAAAAACTGTTTTTT
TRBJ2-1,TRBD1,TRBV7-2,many,CASSQRDRGSYNEQFF,TGTGCCAGCAGCCAAAGGGACAGGGGGAGCTACAATGAGCAGTTCTTC
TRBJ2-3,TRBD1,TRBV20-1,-,CSAAAVDRARDTQYF,TGCAGTGCCGCCGCGGTGGACAGGGCCCGAGATACGCAGTATTTT
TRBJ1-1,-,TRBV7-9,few,CASSFLAEWNTEAFF,TGTGCCAGCAGCTTTCTGGCGGAATGGAACACTGAAGCTTTCTTT
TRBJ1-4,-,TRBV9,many,CASSVEWDSEKLFF,TGTGCCAGCAGCGTAGAGTGGGACTCTGAAAAACTGTTTTTT
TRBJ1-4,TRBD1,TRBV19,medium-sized,CASSITTGANEKLFF,TGTGCCAGTAGTATAACTACAGGGGCGAATGAAAAACTGTTTTTT
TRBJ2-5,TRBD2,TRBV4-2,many,CASSQTTSGRLRETQYF,TGTGCCAGCAGCCAAACGACTAGCGGGAGGCTCCGGGAGACCCAGTACTTC
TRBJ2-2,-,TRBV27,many,CASSPGRTFTGELFF,TGTGCCAGCAGTCCCGGCAGAACCTTCACCGGGGAGCTGTTTTTT
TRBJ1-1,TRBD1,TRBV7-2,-,CASSVNRGRTEAFF,TGTGCCAGCAGCGTAAACAGGGGGCGGACTGAAGCTTTCTTT
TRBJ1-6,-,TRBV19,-,CASRTSYNSPLHF,TGTGCCAGTAGGACGTCCTATAATTCACCCCTCCACTTT
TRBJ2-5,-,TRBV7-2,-,CASSFSQRETQYF,TGTGCCAGCAGTTTTTCGCAGAGGGAGACCCAGTACTTC
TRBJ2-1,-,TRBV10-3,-,CAISEQLYNEQFF,TGTGCCATCAGTGAGCAATTATACAATGAGCAGTTCTTC
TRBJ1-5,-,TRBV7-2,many,CASSLVRINQPQHF,TGTGCCAGCAGCTTAGTACGGATCAATCAGCCCCAGCATTTT
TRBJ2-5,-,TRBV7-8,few,CASSLAIGTKPTGETQYF,TGTGCCAGCAGCTTAGCGATCGGGACAAAACCAACGGGAGAGACCCAGTACTTC
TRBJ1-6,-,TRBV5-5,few,CASSYGGYNSPLHF,TGTGCCAGCAGCTACGGGGGCTATAATTCACCCCTCCACTTT
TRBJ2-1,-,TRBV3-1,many,CASSPIEQSNEQFF,TGTGCCAGCAGCCCTATCGAACAGTCGAATGAGCAGTTCTTC
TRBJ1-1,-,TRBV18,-,CASSEGPGSTEAFF,TGTGCCAGCTCAGAGGGTCCGGGTAGCACTGAAGCTTTCTTT
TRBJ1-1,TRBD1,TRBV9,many,CASSGKDRGHLREAFF,TGTGCCAGCAGCGGCAAGGACAGGGGGCACCTTCGGGAAGCTTTCTTT
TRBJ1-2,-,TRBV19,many,CASSTTVGGNYGYTF,TGTGCCAGTAGTACGACAGTTGGGGGAAACTATGGCTACACCTTC
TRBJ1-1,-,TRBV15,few,CATSRDPGREAFF,TGTGCCACCAGCAGAGATCCCGGCAGAGAAGCTTTCTTT
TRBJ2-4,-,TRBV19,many,CASSMDSKNIQYF,TGTGCCAGTAGTATGGACAGCAAAAACATTCAGTACTTC
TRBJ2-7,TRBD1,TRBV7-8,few,CASSFLDRGAYEQYF,TGTGCCAGCAGCTTTCTTGACAGGGGAGCCTACGAGCAGTACTTC
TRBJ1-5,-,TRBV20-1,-,CSASYSNNQPQHF,TGCAGTGCTAGTTACAGTAACAATCAGCCCCAGCATTTT
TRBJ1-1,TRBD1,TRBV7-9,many,CASSPGQGSEAFF,TGTGCCAGCAGCCCAGGACAGGGGTCTGAAGCTTTCTTT
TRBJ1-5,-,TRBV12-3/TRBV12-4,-,CASKEQGDSNQPQHF,TGTGCCAGCAAGGAACAGGGAGATAGCAATCAGCCCCAGCATTTT
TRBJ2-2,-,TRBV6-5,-,CASRNQGGTGELFF,TGTGCCAGCAGAAACCAGGGGGGGACCGGGGAGCTGTTTTTT
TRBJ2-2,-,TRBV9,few,CASSVVGQAHTGELFF,TGTGCCAGCAGCGTAGTCGGGCAGGCCCACACCGGGGAGCTGTTTTTT
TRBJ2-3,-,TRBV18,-,CASSTLYTDTQYF,TGTGCCAGCTCAACGCTTTACACAGATACGCAGTATTTT
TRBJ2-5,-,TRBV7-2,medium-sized,CASSLVGETQYF,TGTGCCAGCAGCTTAGTAGGGGAGACCCAGTACTTC
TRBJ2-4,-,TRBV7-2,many,CASSIGTERQYF,TGTGCCAGCAGCATCGGGACGGAACGCCAGTACTTC
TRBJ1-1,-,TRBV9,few,CASSVGGMNTEAFF,TGTGCCAGCAGCGTGGGGGGAATGAACACTGAAGCTTTCTTT
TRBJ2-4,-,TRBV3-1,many,CASSPRSANIQYF,TGTGCCAGCAGCCCCCGTTCGGCAAACATTCAGTACTTC
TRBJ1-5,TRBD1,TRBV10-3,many,CATGGTASNQPQHF,TGTGCCACAGGGGGGACAGCTAGCAATCAGCCCCAGCATTTT
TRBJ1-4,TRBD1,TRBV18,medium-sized,CASSPQTGGSEKLFF,TGTGCCAGCTCACCACAAACAGGGGGAAGTGAAAAACTGTTTTTT
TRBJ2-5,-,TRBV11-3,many,CASSLTAGAETQYF,TGTGCCAGCAGCTTAACGGCAGGGGCAGAGACCCAGTACTTC
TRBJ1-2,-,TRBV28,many,CASSTSGEPPYGYTF,TGTGCCAGCAGTACTTCAGGGGAGCCTCCCTATGGCTACACCTTC
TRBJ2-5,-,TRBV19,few,CASSNHRGETQYF,TGTGCCAGTAGTAACCACCGGGGTGAGACCCAGTACTTC
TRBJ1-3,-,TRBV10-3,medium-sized,CAISEPPVYTIYF,TGTGCCATCAGTGAACCCCCGGTGTACACCATATATTTT
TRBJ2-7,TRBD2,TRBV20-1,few,CSARDPGLADRYEQYF,TGCAGTGCTAGGGATCCGGGACTAGCGGATCGTTACGAGCAGTACTTC
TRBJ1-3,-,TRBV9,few,CASSADLGGSGNTIYF,TGTGCCAGCAGCGCGGACCTAGGTGGCTCTGGAAACACCATATATTTT
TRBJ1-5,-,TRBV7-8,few,CASSLGPSVPQHF,TGTGCCAGCAGCTTAGGTCCAAGCGTGCCCCAGCATTTT
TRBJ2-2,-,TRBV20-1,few,CSAGRTGELFF,TGCAGTGCGGGGAGGACCGGGGAGCTGTTTTTT
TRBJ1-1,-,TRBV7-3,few,CASSLILSFFATGAFF,TGTGCCAGCAGCTTAATTTTATCGTTCTTCGCCACGGGAGCTTTCTTT
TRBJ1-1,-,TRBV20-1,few,CSARSMSTGNTEAFF,TGCAGTGCTAGATCCATGTCGACAGGGAACACTGAAGCTTTCTTT
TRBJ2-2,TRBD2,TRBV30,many,CAWSILGLALTGELFF,TGTGCCTGGAGTATACTAGGACTAGCACTCACCGGGGAGCTGTTTTTT